Described below is a single T cell receptor beta chain sequence and its context. Its antigen remains unknown. This sample is drawn from a study of cytomegalovirus exposure and HLA in healthy donors. Researchers ran the PCR with 60 Vbeta and 13 Jbeta primers. In the original workflow: Approximately 86 million unique TCR beta chains, 10 million to 14 million shared, were counted in a later analysis. Profiling relied on immunoSEQ multiplex PCR, and the TCRdb table lists in-frame clones only, not all of them. The DNA was the basis for D and trimming; V, J and clone size are from that table. The repertoire includes some 190,000 clones, roughly 90% of them detected once, and under 1.2% sits in the top ten. Overall study results and limits: As was reported, the classifier diagnosed cytomegalovirus status with high specificity and sensitivity.

Those who donated were healthy bone marrow donors. CDR3 length equals 15 residues. Germline lookup yields CDR1 SNHLY and CDR2 FYNNEI. The V end lost 5 bases, the J end lost 3 bases, and 16 bases lay between the germline ends. The receptor was isolated from a boy between 2 and 15 years old in good health and CMV-seronegative. Sample: PBMCs. The V gene is TRBV2, the J gene TRBJ2-5; D is possibly TRBD1 (6 bases). CDR3 amino acids: CASSHTRDNEETQYF. The CDR3 DNA sequence: TGTGCCAGCAGTCATACCCGGGACAACGAAGAGACCCAGTACTTC.